The clone carrying this TCR beta chain was counted between two and nine times. Its antigen is as yet unknown. This sample is drawn from a study of T cells in Graves' hyperthyroidism and ophthalmopathy. Notes on the study in general: Ophthalmopathy and stable hyperthyroidism were told apart by a 13 V-J model.

Per the germline V gene, CDR1 is SEHNR and CDR2 is FQNEAQ (reference sequence). Trimming left V 2 bases short and J 0 bases short, with 14 bases between. The CDR3 contains 16 residues. Aged 18 to 65, the patients had hyperthyroidism that was newly diagnosed and had lasted under 2 months. Diagnoses rested on clinical symptoms, serum thyroxine and TRAb, thyroid ultrasound and orbital computed tomography. The TCR beta CDR3 regions underwent amplification using RNA transcripts as the source. In the first-round RT-PCR of the TCR CDR3, the HTBI primer set was used. TCRdb re-analysed the multiplex PCR reads in MiXCR, keeping a single row per CDR3 protein. The data hold about 380,000 distinct CDR3 sequences, with about 13% observed a single time.

The sequencing sample was made of blood. This sequence was found in a man aged 25-40 years with Graves' hyperthyroidism that later progressed to Graves' ophthalmopathy. The gene calls are TRBV7-9 and TRBJ2-7; TRBD1 is a possible D gene (5 bases). This CDR3 reads CASSLRSQGSSYEQYF. CDR3 nucleotides: TGTGCCAGCAGCTTAAGGTCCCAGGGAAGCTCCTACGAGCAGTACTTC. The whole variable domain, filled in from reference TRBV7-9 and TRBJ2-7, reads DTGVSQNPRHKITKRGQNVTFRCDPISEHNRLYWYRQTLGQGPEFLTYFQNEAQLEKSRLLSDRFSAERPKGSFSTLEIQRTEQGDSAMYLCASSLRSQGSSYEQYFGPGTRLTVT.